A single TCR beta chain is shown here with its context. Antigen specificity is unknown. Using unique molecular identifiers, the investigators prepared the TCRbeta library. TCRdb analysed the PCR reads with MiXCR anew, one entry per CDR3 protein. This table holds 450,000 to 600,000 distinct CDR3 sequences, 10% found once. The CDR3 spans 15 residues. V lost 0 bases and J 7 bases, leaving 16 bases between the germline ends. The germline V gene encodes CDR1 LGHNA and CDR2 YSLEER. The data originate from a study of T-cell reconstitution after alpha-beta-depleted transplantation in children. Whole-study findings and limits: The origin of alpha-beta T cells about two months after transplant was reportedly several hundred expanded graft clones. By one year post-transplant, T-cell counts and diversity largely arose from T cells that were newly produced.

The specimen comprised PBMCs, sampled before TCRalphabeta/CD19-depleted stem cell transplant. The sequence derives from a child between 2 and 9 years old with inherited bone marrow failure, due to receive a stem cell transplant. The chain carries TRBV4-3 and TRBJ2-7, with unresolved D. CDR3 DNA: TGCGCCAGCAGCCAAGAGTTCGCTAGATCGCGGGAGCAGTACTTC. Amino acids: CASSQEFARSREQYF.